This passage covers 24 T cell receptor beta chains from one sample sequenced in a study of blood T cells in healthy people across ages. A second about 7 to 11 cycle PCR used barcoded and J-beta primers. Each CDR3 protein is one row after TCRdb ran MiXCR on the 5' RACE reads. The table has some 1.4 million distinct CDR3 sequences, roughly 40% seen once. Sample: blood. These receptors were collected from a woman aged 18-29 years in good health.

The chain couples TRBV18 to TRBJ2-7, with D perhaps TRBD2 (6 bases). The CDR3 is made up of 14 amino acids. V shed 2 bases and J shed 3 bases, with 11 bases lying between them. Looked up from germline, CDR1 is KGHSH and CDR2 is LQKENI. CDR3: CASSPDLAHYEQYF. DNA of the CDR3: TGTGCCAGCTCACCAGACCTAGCGCACTACGAGCAGTACTTC.

This chain uses TRBV7-9 with TRBJ2-7; unclear D gene. Germline loops: CDR1 SEHNR, CDR2 FQNEAQ (reference sequence). V gave up 4 bases and J gave up 5 bases, with 9 bases separating them. CDR3 length: 12 amino acids. The CDR3 DNA is TGTGCCAGCAGCTCGGATATGGACGAGCAGTACTTC. Translating it yields CASSSDMDEQYF.

Only a few counts were recorded for this clonotype. This chain uses TRBV28 with TRBJ2-1, with D perhaps TRBD1 (5 bases). CDR1 and CDR2 from the germline V gene are MDHEN and SYDVKM. The CDR3 length is 12 residues. V was clipped by 6 bases and J by 9 bases, with 12 bases between them. CDR3 in DNA: TGTGCCAGCAGGAAGGGAAGGGGTGAGCAGTTCTTC. It specifies CASRKGRGEQFF.

This clonotype was counted between two and nine times. The chain links TRBV12-5 to TRBJ2-1, with TRBD1 as a possible D gene (8 bases). Deletions cut 1 base from V and 6 bases from J, with 13 bases between. CDR1 LGHNT and CDR2 FRNRAP come from the germline V gene. CDR3 length equals 15 residues. The CDR3 nucleotides read TGTGCTAGTGGTTTGGGGACAGGGAGGGGCAATGAGCAGTTCTTC. Amino acid sequence: CASGLGTGRGNEQFF.

V and J are TRBV7-8 and TRBJ2-1; D possibly corresponds to TRBD1 (6 bases). In germline, CDR1 is SGHVS, CDR2 FQNEAQ. This CDR3 region has 15 residues. V was trimmed by 5 bases and J by 2 bases, leaving 13 bases between them. The DNA for the CDR3 is TGTGCCAGCAGCCCTCACAGGGACCCCTACAATGAGCAGTTCTTC. This sequence encodes CASSPHRDPYNEQFF.

This rearrangement joins TRBV6-1 to TRBJ2-1; 11 nucleotides agree with TRBD2. This CDR3 contains 17 residues. CDR1 MNHNS and CDR2 SASEGT come from the germline V gene. With V trimmed by 2 bases and J by 4 bases, 7 bases remained unmatched. This CDR3 reads CASSEPYSGGAYNEQFF. The CDR3 nucleotides read TGTGCCAGCAGTGAACCATATAGCGGGGGGGCTTACAATGAGCAGTTCTTC.

The chain is built from TRBV18 and TRBJ1-2; D is undetermined. Trimming removed 6 bases at V and 4 bases at J, with 15 bases between. CDR1 and CDR2 (germline): KGHSH, LQKENI. CDR3 length: 14 amino acids. CDR3 protein: CASSPEAQLYGYTF. The CDR3 nucleotides read TGTGCCAGCTCCCCCGAAGCCCAACTCTATGGCTACACCTTC.

The chain is built from TRBV28 and TRBJ1-5; a possible D gene is TRBD1 (6 bases). Germline V lookup: CDR1 MDHEN, CDR2 SYDVKM. V lost 6 bases and J 6 bases, leaving 21 bases between the germline ends. The CDR3 covers 16 residues. CDR3 coding DNA: TGTGCCAGCAGCTACAGGGTTAACTTTATCGGTCAGCCCCAGCATTTT. Its translation: CASSYRVNFIGQPQHF.

CDR3 region: CASSQDLARTDTQYF. The CDR3, as DNA: TGTGCCAGCAGCCAAGATTTAGCCCGCACAGATACGCAGTATTTT. The chain links TRBV3-1 to TRBJ2-3; D gene unclear. The CDR3 is 15 amino acids. Germline loops: CDR1 LGHDT, CDR2 YNNKEL (reference sequence). V dropped 0 bases and J dropped 1 base, with 8 bases sitting between them.

The chain joins TRBV12-3 or TRBV12-4 to TRBJ2-1; the D is unclear. This CDR3 has 12 amino acids. V was clipped by 6 bases and J by 6 bases, with 9 bases between them. CDR3 residues: CASRSAPNEQFF. As DNA, the CDR3 is TGTGCCAGCAGGTCGGCACCCAATGAGCAGTTCTTC.

This clonotype was counted a few times. This rearrangement joins TRBV3-1 to TRBJ1-2; tentative D call: TRBD1 (6 bases). Trimming shortened V by 0 bases and J by 7 bases, and 15 bases separated the two germline ends. The germline V gene has CDR1 LGHDT and CDR2 YNNKEL (reference sequence). This CDR3 has 15 residues. This CDR3 reads CASSQDPRGSGGYTF. The CDR3 DNA sequence: TGTGCCAGCAGCCAAGATCCAAGGGGGTCGGGTGGCTACACCTTC.

The chain carries TRBV2 and TRBJ2-7, with D maybe TRBD1 (7 bases). The CDR3 has 14 amino acids. Germline V gene data show CDR1 as SNHLY and CDR2 as FYNNEI. V was cut by 6 bases and J by 0 bases, with 12 bases left in between. The CDR3 spells CASRGGQSSYEQYF. CDR3 sequence (DNA): TGTGCCAGCAGGGGGGGACAGAGCTCCTACGAGCAGTACTTC.

This clonotype came up once. The chain links TRBV18 to TRBJ2-2; 10 bases line up with TRBD2. The CDR3 spans 17 residues. J gave up 3 bases and V 3 bases, and 7 bases lay outside the gene matches. Germline V gene sequence: CDR1 KGHSH, CDR2 LQKENI. In DNA form, the CDR3 reads TGTGCCAGCTCACCTCTTGGGACTAGCGCTTACACCGGGGAGCTGTTTTTT. This encodes CASSPLGTSAYTGELFF. Using reference TRBV18 and TRBJ2-2 for the parts outside the CDR3, the full variable domain is NAGVMQNPRHLVRRRGQEARLRCSPMKGHSHVYWYRQLPEEGLKFMVYLQKENIIDESGMPKERFSAEFPKEGPSILRIQQVVRGDSAAYFCASSPLGTSAYTGELFFGEGSRLTVL.

The V gene is TRBV21-1, the J gene TRBJ1-2; TRBD1, the table's D call, was not compared with the DNA. TRBV21-1 is a documented pseudogene. The CDR3 is 16 residues long. CDR3 residues: CASSKEGQGLNDGYTF. CDR3 in DNA: TGTGCCAGCAGCAAAGAAGGACAGGGGCTTAACGATGGCTACACCTTC.

This chain connects TRBV20-1 to TRBJ2-1, with D possibly TRBD2 on 6 matching bases. The CDR3 length is 17 residues. Trimming removed 1 base from V and 4 bases from J, with 20 bases in between. CDR1 is DFQATT and CDR2 is SNEGSKA in the germline V gene (reference sequence). The chain's CDR3 is CSARGDGLALAYNEQFF. The CDR3 coding sequence is TGCAGTGCTAGAGGAGACGGTCTTGCACTAGCATACAATGAGCAGTTCTTC.

The V and J genes are TRBV5-1 and TRBJ1-6, with TRBD1 matching over 7 bases. The CDR3 extends over 16 amino acids. The germline gives CDR1 SGHRS, CDR2 YFSETQ. V shed 4 bases and J 5 bases; nucleotides not matched to a gene: 9. CDR3 nucleotide sequence: TGCGCCAGCAGCACCCACAGACAGGGCGATAATTCACCCCTCCACTTT. This encodes CASSTHRQGDNSPLHF. Full variable domain (rest looked up from reference TRBV5-1 and TRBJ1-6): KAGVTQTPRYLIKTRGQQVTLSCSPISGHRSVSWYQQTPGQGLQFLFEYFSETQRNKGNFPGRFSGRQFSNSRSEMNVSTLELGDSALYLCASSTHRQGDNSPLHFGNGTRLTVT.

This chain joins TRBV4-1 and TRBJ2-1; 7 bases map to TRBD2. The CDR3 consists of 16 residues. J was trimmed by 6 bases and V by 4 bases; bases with no gene match: 12. Germline-derived CDR1 and CDR2 are MGHRA and YSYEKL. CDR3 in DNA: TGCGCCAGCAGCCCCCTGGGGGGGGACTTAGTCAATGAGCAGTTCTTC. Translating gives CASSPLGGDLVNEQFF.

The chain uses TRBV28 and TRBJ1-2, with a tentative D call TRBD1 (5 bases). The length of the CDR3 is 13 residues. V shed 6 bases and J shed 2 bases, with 10 bases lying between them. The V gene's germline CDR1 is MDHEN and CDR2 SYDVKM. The CDR3 DNA follows: TGTGCCAGCAGGGGGCCGGGAAACTATGGCTACACCTTC. Its protein product is CASRGPGNYGYTF.

The chain couples TRBV5-1 to TRBJ1-1; D is undetermined. This CDR3 spans 15 amino acids. V was pared by 4 bases and J by 3 bases, with 16 bases between. Germline V CDR1 and CDR2: SGHRS, YFSETQ. The DNA for the CDR3 is TGCGCCAGCAGCCCGGACGGACCTTTGGACACTGAAGCTTTCTTT. It encodes CASSPDGPLDTEAFF.

This clonotype appeared a few times. The V call is TRBV7-2, the J call TRBJ2-7; maybe TRBD1 (5 bases). The CDR3 is 16 residues long. Looked up from germline, CDR1 is SGHTA and CDR2 is FQGNSA. V was clipped by 1 base and J by 2 bases, with 15 bases between them. CDR3 nucleotide sequence: TGTGCCAGCAGCTTAGACGCCTCCCTAGGGGCCTACGAGCAGTACTTC. The encoded protein is CASSLDASLGAYEQYF.

The rearrangement uses TRBV7-9 and TRBJ2-1; D is uncertain. V was clipped by 4 bases and J by 8 bases, with 15 bases between them. The CDR3 has 14 amino acids. In germline, CDR1 is SEHNR, CDR2 FQNEAQ (reference sequence). For the CDR3, the DNA is TGTGCCAGCAGCTCATCCCTCTCGCTGTATGAGCAGTTCTTC. Translated: CASSSSLSLYEQFF.

The chain couples TRBV7-9 to TRBJ2-1, with 11 positions matching TRBD2. V dropped 4 bases and J dropped 5; count of bases not matched to a gene: 7. CDR3 length equals 16 residues. The germline CDR1 and CDR2 sequences are SEHNR and FQNEAQ (reference sequence). For the CDR3, the DNA is TGTGCCAGCAGCTCCGTAGCGGGAGGGACCCACAATGAGCAGTTCTTC. Translating gives CASSSVAGGTHNEQFF.

The rearrangement joins TRBV5-5 to TRBJ2-5, with 9 bases lining up with TRBD2. CDR3 length: 15 residues. From germline, CDR1 is SGHKS and CDR2 YYEKEE (reference sequence). V lost 4 bases, J lost 5 bases, and 9 bases stayed unmatched. DNA for the CDR3: TGTGCCAGCAGCCTGACTAGCGGAGATGGGGAGACCCAGTACTTC. Translation: CASSLTSGDGETQYF.

DNA of the CDR3: TGTGCCAGCAGTTTACTGGGGGCCTCAGGCCTTTCCTACAATGAGCAGTTCTTC. This gives the protein CASSLLGASGLSYNEQFF. This chain uses TRBV28 with TRBJ2-1, with D possibly being TRBD1 (6 bases). The CDR3 spans 18 residues. Trimming cost V 2 bases and J 1 base, with 18 bases left between them. The germline CDR1 and CDR2 sequences are MDHEN and SYDVKM.